These 14 T cell receptor beta chains share one sample of origin, sequenced in a study of tumour-infiltrating T cells in Burkitt lymphoma. The protocol was immunoSEQ multiplex PCR, while the TCRdb copy is restricted to in-frame clones and leaves out a portion. The repertoire holds 13,000 or so clones, roughly 87% seen once, with approximately 1.5% in the top ten. The sequenced sample was tumor tissue. The receptors were gathered from a human donor with diffuse large B-cell lymphoma.

This clone was seen a few times. V and J are TRBV7-9 and TRBJ2-3; tentatively, D is TRBD1 (5 bases). The V and J ends lost 1 base and 2 bases respectively, with 10 bases between them. Germline CDR1 SEHNR, CDR2 FQNEAQ (reference sequence). The CDR3 covers 15 residues. This chain's CDR3 is CASSLGTGFTDTQYF. The CDR3 coding sequence is TGTGCCAGCAGCTTAGGCACAGGATTCACAGATACGCAGTATTTT.

This clone was recorded once. The chain joins TRBV5-1 to TRBJ2-2, with TRBD1 matching 9 bases. CDR1 is SGHRS and CDR2 is YFSETQ in the germline V gene. CDR3 length equals 19 residues. V lost 5 bases to trimming and J lost 0 bases; unmatched junction nucleotides: 14. CDR3 loop: CASRYGTGTSLANTGELFF. In DNA form, the CDR3 reads TGCGCCAGCAGGTACGGGACAGGGACCTCCCTCGCGAACACCGGGGAGCTGTTTTTT.

This clone showed up just a few times. This rearrangement joins TRBV20-1 to TRBJ2-7; tentative D call: TRBD2 (5 bases). Germline V lookup: CDR1 DFQATT, CDR2 SNEGSKA (reference sequence). Between the trimmed V and J ends, which lost 6 bases and 6 bases, there was a span of 12 bases. The CDR3 extends over 11 amino acids. The CDR3 sequence: CSAILGVEQYF. DNA of the CDR3: TGCAGTGCGATATTGGGAGTCGAGCAGTACTTC.

This chain uses TRBV13 with TRBJ2-7; D gene unclear. The germline V gene has CDR1 PRHDT and CDR2 FYEKMQ (reference sequence). Between the trimmed V and J ends, which lost 4 bases and 2 bases, there was a span of 15 bases. The length of the CDR3 is 15 residues. The CDR3 reads CASSSLERTPYEQYF. The CDR3 bases are TGTGCCAGCAGCTCCTTGGAGAGGACCCCCTACGAGCAGTACTTC.

The chain uses TRBV29-1 and TRBJ1-1, with D possibly TRBD1 on 6 matching bases. The CDR3 contains 13 residues. Germline loops: CDR1 SQVTM, CDR2 ANQGSEA. The V end lost 5 bases, the J end lost 5 bases, and 15 bases lay between the germline ends. The CDR3 spells CSVPSAGVTEAFF. Here the CDR3 DNA reads TGCAGCGTTCCAAGCGCAGGGGTAACTGAAGCTTTCTTT.

The chain couples TRBV9 to TRBJ2-2, with TRBD1 matching 9 bases. The CDR3 loop spans 16 amino acids. V lost 3 bases and J lost 2; bases outside the gene matches: 5. From germline, CDR1 is SGDLS and CDR2 YYNGEE. The CDR3 sequence is CASSARQGVNTGELFF. For the CDR3, the DNA is TGTGCCAGCAGCGCACGACAGGGGGTAAACACCGGGGAGCTGTTTTTT.

The chain carries TRBV7-9 and TRBJ2-1; 7 bases are shared with TRBD2. Germline trimming cut 5 bases from V and 0 bases from J; bases unmatched to any gene: 1. Per the germline V gene, CDR1 is SEHNR and CDR2 is FQNEAQ (reference sequence). This CDR3 comprises 14 residues. The CDR3 DNA sequence: TGTGCCAGCAGCCGCGGGAGCTCCTACAATGAGCAGTTCTTC. The encoded protein is CASSRGSSYNEQFF. The full variable domain, completed using reference TRBV7-9 and TRBJ2-1, is DTGVSQNPRHKITKRGQNVTFRCDPISEHNRLYWYRQTLGQGPEFLTYFQNEAQLEKSRLLSDRFSAERPKGSFSTLEIQRTEQGDSAMYLCASSRGSSYNEQFFGPGTRLTVL.

The chain is built from TRBV14 and TRBJ2-7; possibly TRBD1 or TRBD2 for D (6 bases each). From germline, CDR1 is SGHDN and CDR2 FVKESK. The CDR3 sequence is 15 residues long. V was pared by 2 bases and J by 3 bases, with 14 bases between. CDR3 DNA: TGTGCCAGCAGCCAAATGGGGGGCTCCTACTACGAGCAGTACTTC. Translating gives CASSQMGGSYYEQYF.

The chain employs TRBV7-9 and TRBJ1-1; possibly TRBD1 for D (6 bases). Per the germline V gene, CDR1 is SEHNR and CDR2 is FQNEAQ (reference sequence). The ends were cut back, 0 bases at V and 1 base at J, with 6 bases in the middle. The length of the CDR3 is 14 residues. CDR3 sequence (DNA): TGTGCCAGCAGCTTAGCAGGGGGGAACACTGAAGCTTTCTTT. This codes for CASSLAGGNTEAFF.

This clone was seen once. The chain combines TRBV7-8 with TRBJ1-2; maybe TRBD1 (5 bases). Trimming removed 2 bases at V and 4 bases at J, with 11 bases between. Per the germline V gene, CDR1 is SGHVS and CDR2 is FQNEAQ. The CDR3 sequence is 14 residues long. This CDR3 is CASSLTGNTYGYTF. DNA for the CDR3: TGTGCCAGCAGCTTAACAGGCAATACCTATGGCTACACCTTC.

V gene TRBV2 combines with J gene TRBJ1-2; unclear D gene. The CDR3 runs 15 residues. Germline CDR1 is SNHLY and CDR2 is FYNNEI. The ends were cut back, 2 bases at V and 3 bases at J, with 13 bases in the middle. The chain's CDR3 is CASSEQLRADYGYTF. CDR3 in DNA: TGTGCCAGCAGTGAACAGCTAAGGGCGGACTATGGCTACACCTTC.

The chain uses TRBV5-8 and TRBJ2-6; D not resolved. Per germline, CDR1 SGHTS and CDR2 YDEGEE. The CDR3 runs 15 residues. Trimming removed 6 bases from V and 0 bases from J, with 10 bases in between. The chain's CDR3 is CASTNPGSGANVLTF. The DNA of the CDR3 is TGTGCCAGCACCAACCCAGGCTCTGGGGCCAACGTCCTGACTTTC.

The chain links TRBV5-4 to TRBJ1-2; D uncertain. CDR3 length equals 17 residues. Looked up from germline, CDR1 is SGHNT and CDR2 is YYREEE (reference sequence). V lost 0 bases to trimming and J lost 0 bases, with 15 bases between them. The CDR3 loop reads CASSLDGGQASNYGYTF. CDR3 nucleotide sequence: TGTGCCAGCAGCTTGGATGGAGGGCAGGCGTCTAACTATGGCTACACCTTC.

V usage is TRBV20-1 and J usage is TRBJ2-2; unclear D gene. This CDR3 is built from 11 residues. Germline loops: CDR1 DFQATT, CDR2 SNEGSKA (reference sequence). V gave up 5 bases and J gave up 3 bases, with 4 bases separating them. The CDR3 DNA reads TGCAGTGCTTACTACACCGGGGAGCTGTTTTTT. Its translation is CSAYYTGELFF.